This record looks at one T cell receptor beta chain sequence and its context. The sample comes from a study of blood T cell repertoires in COVID-19. Study summary: Samples taken during acute and convalescent COVID-19 were collected in the United States, Italy and Spain. PBMCs, B-cell-depleted T cells, or T cells were the source of the cDNA or gDNA that made up the material.

In the original analysis: By means of reference gene primer amplification, nucleated cell counts were estimated. Produced via immunoSEQ multiplex PCR; TCRdb's table is partial and in-frame only. Clone size and V and J calls were adopted from that table, with D and trimming inferred from the DNA. The table records 120,000 to 150,000 clones, under 85% of them present only once. CDR3 length: 14 residues. The V end was cut by 1 base, the J end by 6 bases, with 7 bases between. Germline CDR1 is MGHRA and CDR2 is YSYEKL. The TCR was taken from a woman aged 18-35 years who had been exposed to COVID-19. The rearrangement joins TRBV4-1 to TRBJ1-6; D uncertain. Sample: PBMCs or T cells enriched from blood (not recorded which). This chain's CDR3 is CASSQVRFNSPLHF. CDR3 nucleotides: TGCGCCAGCAGCCAAGTACGGTTTAATTCACCCCTCCACTTT.